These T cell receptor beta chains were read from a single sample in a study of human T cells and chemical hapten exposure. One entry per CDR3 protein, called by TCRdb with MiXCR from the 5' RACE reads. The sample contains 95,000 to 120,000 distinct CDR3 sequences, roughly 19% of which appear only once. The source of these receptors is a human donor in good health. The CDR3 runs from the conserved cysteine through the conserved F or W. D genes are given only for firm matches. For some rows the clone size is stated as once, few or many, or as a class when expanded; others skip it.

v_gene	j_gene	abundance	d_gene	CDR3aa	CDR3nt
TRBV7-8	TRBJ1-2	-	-	CASSFEVGASRGYTF	TGTGCCAGCAGCTTCGAGGTGGGGGCAAGTCGGGGCTACACCTTC
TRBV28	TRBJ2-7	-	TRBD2	CASRWTSGTNYEQYF	TGTGCCAGCCGATGGACTAGCGGGACCAACTACGAGCAGTACTTC
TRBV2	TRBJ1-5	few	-	CASSDWGYGNQPQHF	TGTGCCAGCAGTGATTGGGGTTACGGCAATCAGCCCCAGCATTTT
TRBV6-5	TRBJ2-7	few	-	CASSSGSYEQYF	TGTGCCAGCAGCTCCGGGAGCTACGAGCAGTACTTC
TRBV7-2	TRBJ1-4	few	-	CASSLSPRNEKLFF	TGTGCCAGCAGCTTATCGCCACGGAATGAAAAACTGTTTTTT
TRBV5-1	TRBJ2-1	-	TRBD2	CASSRGGYNEQFF	TGCGCCAGCAGCCGCGGGGGTTACAATGAGCAGTTCTTC
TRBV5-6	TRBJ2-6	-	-	CASSFRASGANVLTF	TGTGCCAGCAGCTTCAGAGCCTCTGGGGCCAACGTCCTGACTTTC
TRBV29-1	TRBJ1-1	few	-	CSVVRPTEAFF	TGCAGCGTTGTACGCCCCACTGAAGCTTTCTTT
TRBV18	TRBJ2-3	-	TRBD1	CASSPLGTGTDTQYF	TGTGCCAGCTCACCACTAGGGACAGGCACAGATACGCAGTATTTT
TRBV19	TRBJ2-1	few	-	CATTRADRSYNEQFF	TGTGCCACCACACGAGCCGACAGGAGCTACAATGAGCAGTTCTTC
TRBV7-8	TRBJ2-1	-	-	CASSLLGRHEQFF	TGTGCCAGCAGCCTACTGGGAAGGCATGAGCAGTTCTTC
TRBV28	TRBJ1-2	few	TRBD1	CASSLGTAVRSYTF	TGTGCCAGCAGTCTTGGGACAGCCGTTAGAAGCTACACCTTC
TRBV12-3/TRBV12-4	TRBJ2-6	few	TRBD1	CASTNPQGSGANVLTF	TGTGCCAGCACCAATCCACAGGGGTCTGGGGCCAACGTCCTGACTTTC
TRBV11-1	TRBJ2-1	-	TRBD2	CASSFRGGSWGNEQFF	TGTGCCAGCAGCTTTAGGGGCGGGAGTTGGGGCAATGAGCAGTTCTTC
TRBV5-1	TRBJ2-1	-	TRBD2	CASSPGLETYNEQFF	TGCGCCAGCAGCCCGGGACTAGAAACCTACAATGAGCAGTTCTTC
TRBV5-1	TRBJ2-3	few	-	CASSLVPPSRTDTQYF	TGCGCCAGCAGCCTTGTTCCCCCATCAAGGACAGATACGCAGTATTTT
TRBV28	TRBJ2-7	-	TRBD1	CASSLGTATYEQYF	TGTGCCAGCAGTTTAGGGACAGCTACCTACGAGCAGTACTTC
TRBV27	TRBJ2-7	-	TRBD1	CASSQQGAYEQYF	TGTGCCAGCAGTCAACAGGGGGCCTACGAGCAGTACTTC
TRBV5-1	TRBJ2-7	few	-	CASSLAGQAYEQYF	TGCGCCAGCAGCTTGGCGGGACAAGCCTACGAGCAGTACTTC
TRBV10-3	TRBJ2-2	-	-	CAIRRAGAAGELFF	TGTGCCATCAGGAGGGCAGGGGCAGCCGGGGAGCTGTTTTTT
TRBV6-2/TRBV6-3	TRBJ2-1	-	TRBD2	CASSYIAGAGEQFF	TGTGCCAGCAGTTACATAGCGGGAGCGGGTGAGCAGTTCTTC
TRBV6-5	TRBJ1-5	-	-	CASSYRVGNQPQHF	TGTGCCAGCAGTTACAGGGTGGGCAATCAGCCCCAGCATTTT
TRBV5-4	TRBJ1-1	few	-	CASSFGGATEAFF	TGTGCCAGCAGCTTTGGCGGGGCTACTGAAGCTTTCTTT
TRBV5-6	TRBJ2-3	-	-	CASSLDIHSTDTQYF	TGTGCCAGCAGCCTCGACATACATAGCACAGATACGCAGTATTTT
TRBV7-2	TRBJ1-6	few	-	CASSPRRGNNSPLHF	TGTGCCAGCAGCCCCCGACGAGGAAATAATTCACCCCTCCACTTT
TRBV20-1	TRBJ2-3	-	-	CSAFSSGNTDTQYF	TGCAGTGCTTTTTCGTCTGGGAACACAGATACGCAGTATTTT
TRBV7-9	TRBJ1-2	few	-	CASSLVGIQPGYTF	TGTGCCAGCAGCTTAGTGGGGATACAACCGGGCTACACCTTC
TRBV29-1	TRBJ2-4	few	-	CSVEDLSGAGNIQYF	TGCAGCGTTGAAGATCTATCCGGGGCTGGAAACATTCAGTACTTC
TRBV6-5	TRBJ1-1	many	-	CASSYGGTGGTEAFF	TGTGCCAGCAGTTACGGCGGGACCGGGGGAACTGAAGCTTTCTTT
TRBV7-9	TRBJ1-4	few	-	CASSPLQGLREKLFF	TGTGCCAGCAGCCCGCTGCAGGGTCTAAGGGAAAAACTGTTTTTT
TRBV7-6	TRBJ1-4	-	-	CASSRDAFQEKLFF	TGTGCCAGCAGCCGGGACGCCTTTCAAGAAAAACTGTTTTTT
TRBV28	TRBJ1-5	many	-	CASSFTGSNQPQHF	TGTGCCAGCAGTTTTACAGGGAGCAATCAGCCCCAGCATTTT
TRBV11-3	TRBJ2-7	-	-	CASSLRFDYEQYF	TGTGCCAGCAGCTTACGTTTTGATTACGAGCAGTACTTC
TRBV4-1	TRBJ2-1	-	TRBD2	CASSQVAGVGNEQFF	TGCGCCAGCAGCCAAGTAGCGGGAGTAGGGAATGAGCAGTTCTTC
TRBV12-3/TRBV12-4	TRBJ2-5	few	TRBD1	CASSLGDRGETQYF	TGTGCCAGCAGTTTAGGGGACAGGGGGGAGACCCAGTACTTC
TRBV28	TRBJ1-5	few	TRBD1	CASRLTGSNQPQHF	TGTGCCAGCAGGTTGACAGGGTCCAATCAGCCCCAGCATTTT
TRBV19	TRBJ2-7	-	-	CASSVRDGRRRYF	TGTGCCAGTAGCGTCCGGGACGGCCGTCGGAGGTACTTC
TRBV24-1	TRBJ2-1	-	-	CATSDWRHVGPEFF	TGTGCCACCAGTGATTGGAGGCACGTGGGACCGGAGTTCTTC
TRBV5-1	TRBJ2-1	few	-	CASSVMGPYEQFF	TGCGCCAGCAGCGTGATGGGGCCGTATGAGCAGTTCTTC
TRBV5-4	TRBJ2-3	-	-	CASSLLGLPQYF	TGTGCCAGCAGCTTGTTGGGACTCCCCCAGTATTTT
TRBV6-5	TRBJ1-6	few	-	CASSAARNNSPLHF	TGTGCCAGCAGTGCCGCACGAAATAATTCACCCCTCCACTTT
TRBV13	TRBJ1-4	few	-	CASSLQSLTQKKLFF	TGTGCCAGCAGCCTTCAGTCCTTGACCCAGAAGAAACTGTTTTTT
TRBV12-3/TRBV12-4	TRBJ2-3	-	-	CASRLEQVLGTDTQYF	TGTGCCAGCAGACTTGAGCAGGTGTTGGGCACAGATACGCAGTATTTT
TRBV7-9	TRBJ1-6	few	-	CASSRTMTGAQNSPLHF	TGTGCCAGCAGCCGAACGATGACCGGGGCGCAAAATTCACCCCTCCACTTT
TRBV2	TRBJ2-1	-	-	CASTSFREFEQFF	TGTGCCAGCACGTCGTTCCGGGAGTTTGAGCAGTTCTTC
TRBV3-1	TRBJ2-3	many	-	CASSQEGTDTQYF	TGTGCCAGCAGCCAAGAGGGGACAGATACGCAGTATTTT
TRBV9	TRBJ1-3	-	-	CASSVAIGGVPGNTIYF	TGTGCCAGCAGCGTAGCTATAGGGGGGGTCCCAGGAAACACCATATATTTT
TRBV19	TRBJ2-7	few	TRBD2	CASSLAGEAYEQYF	TGTGCCAGTAGTCTAGCGGGGGAAGCCTACGAGCAGTACTTC
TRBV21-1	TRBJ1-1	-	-	CASSKGRGHQVRDTEAFF	TGTGCCAGCAGCAAAGGGAGGGGACACCAGGTCAGGGACACTGAAGCTTTCTTT
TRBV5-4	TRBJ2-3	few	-	CASSLMLGGTDAQYF	TGTGCCAGCAGCTTGATGCTAGGGGGAACAGATGCGCAGTATTTT
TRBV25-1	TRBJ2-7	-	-	CASSESDGSSYEQYF	TGTGCCAGCAGTGAATCCGACGGGAGCTCCTACGAGCAGTACTTC
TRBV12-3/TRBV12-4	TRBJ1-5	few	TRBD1	CASSGQVQPQHF	TGTGCCAGCAGTGGACAGGTTCAGCCCCAGCATTTT
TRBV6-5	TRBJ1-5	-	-	CASSSLKNGPQHF	TGTGCCAGCAGTTCCCTCAAGAATGGGCCCCAGCATTTT
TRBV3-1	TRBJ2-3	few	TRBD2	CASSQGLAGGPRMNTQYF	TGTGCCAGCAGCCAAGGACTAGCGGGAGGGCCTAGGATGAATACGCAGTATTTT
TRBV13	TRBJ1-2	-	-	CASSPPVGRSYGYTF	TGTGCCAGCAGCCCCCCTGTGGGCAGGAGCTATGGCTACACCTTC
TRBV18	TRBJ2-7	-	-	CASSPWEGADEQYF	TGTGCCAGCTCGCCCTGGGAGGGGGCGGACGAGCAGTACTTC
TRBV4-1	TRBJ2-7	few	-	CASSQDGSPGVYEQYF	TGCGCCAGCAGCCAAGATGGTAGTCCTGGGGTATACGAGCAGTACTTC
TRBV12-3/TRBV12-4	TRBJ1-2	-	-	CASSPGTLYGYTF	TGTGCCAGCAGTCCCGGGACCCTCTATGGCTACACCTTC
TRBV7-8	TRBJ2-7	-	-	CASSLIDRSDLYEQYF	TGTGCCAGCAGCTTGATCGACAGGTCCGACCTCTACGAGCAGTACTTC
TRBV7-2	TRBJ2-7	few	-	CASSLGPQGAYEQYF	TGTGCCAGCAGCTTAGGGCCCCAGGGAGCCTACGAGCAGTACTTC